These T cell receptor beta chains were read from a single sample in a study of blood T cell repertoires in COVID-19. Here immunoSEQ multiplex PCR was the method, and the copy in TCRdb shows in-frame clones only, minus some. The sample holds about 180,000 clones; nearly 90% are singletons and the top ten take 2% to 2.5%. Sequencing input: PBMCs or T cells enriched from blood (not recorded which). Source of these receptors: a woman between 35 and 50 years old with acute COVID-19. Both conserved end residues are part of each CDR3. Each record gives: D gene, J gene, V gene, clone size, CDR3 protein, CDR3 DNA. D genes are given only for firm matches. Where a row states a size, it is once, few, many or the class of an expanded clone; other rows omit it.

NA | TRBJ2-1 | TRBV6-1 | NA | CASSETGQYNEQFF | TGTGCCAGCAGTGAAACAGGGCAGTACAATGAGCAGTTCTTC
NA | TRBJ2-7 | TRBV11-3 | NA | CASSLQKQGNRIGEQYF | TGTGCCAGCAGCTTACAAAAGCAGGGAAACCGCATTGGGGAGCAGTACTTC
NA | TRBJ2-3 | TRBV11-2 | NA | CAVSQGIRTDTQYF | TGTGCCGTATCCCAGGGTATACGCACAGATACGCAGTATTTT
TRBD2 | TRBJ2-1 | TRBV3-1/TRBV3-2 | few | CASSPGIAGGENEQFF | TGTGCCAGCAGCCCGGGGATAGCGGGAGGGGAGAATGAGCAGTTCTTC
TRBD2 | TRBJ2-1 | TRBV4-2 | NA | CASSQQASGRAEQFF | TGTGCCAGCAGCCAACAGGCTAGCGGGAGGGCTGAGCAGTTCTTC
TRBD1 | TRBJ2-1 | TRBV11-3 | NA | CASSDGTGGPYNEQFF | TGTGCCAGCAGCGACGGGACAGGGGGGCCCTACAATGAGCAGTTCTTC
NA | TRBJ1-5 | TRBV3-1/TRBV3-2 | NA | CASSQGPRQPQHF | TGTGCCAGCAGCCAAGGGCCTCGTCAGCCCCAGCATTTT
TRBD1 | TRBJ2-3 | TRBV9 | NA | CASQPRQGYGTDTQYF | TGTGCCAGCCAGCCTCGACAGGGCTATGGCACAGATACGCAGTATTTT
NA | TRBJ1-6 | TRBV9 | few | CASSVEAGFGSPLHF | TGTGCCAGCAGCGTAGAAGCGGGGTTTGGTTCACCCCTCCACTTT
TRBD2 | TRBJ2-1 | TRBV9 | NA | CASSVGLAGGYNEQFF | TGTGCCAGCAGCGTAGGTCTAGCGGGAGGCTACAATGAGCAGTTCTTC
NA | TRBJ2-4 | TRBV15 | NA | CATSRGGGVEAKNIQYF | TGTGCCACCAGCAGAGGTGGAGGGGTTGAGGCCAAAAACATTCAGTACTTC
TRBD1 | TRBJ1-1 | TRBV29-1 | NA | CSVGGTGAGNTEAFF | TGCAGCGTTGGTGGGACAGGAGCCGGGAACACTGAAGCTTTCTTT
NA | TRBJ2-2 | TRBV2 | NA | CASNWVGTEYGELFF | TGTGCCAGCAATTGGGTCGGGACTGAATACGGGGAGCTGTTTTTT
NA | TRBJ2-3 | TRBV12-5 | NA | CASGFARADTDTQYF | TGTGCTAGTGGTTTTGCGAGGGCTGACACAGATACGCAGTATTTT
NA | TRBJ2-5 | TRBV9 | NA | CASSVRQGGTTQYF | TGTGCCAGCAGCGTTCGTCAAGGGGGAACGACCCAGTACTTC
NA | TRBJ2-7 | TRBV2 | once | CASSVQSEQYF | TGTGCCAGCAGTGTTCAGTCCGAGCAGTACTTC
TRBD1 | TRBJ1-1 | TRBV9 | NA | CASSNPDRDTEAFF | TGTGCCAGCAGCAATCCCGACAGGGACACTGAAGCTTTCTTT
TRBD2 | TRBJ2-7 | TRBV5-1 | NA | CASSAGTSGTYEQYF | TGCGCCAGCAGCGCCGGGACTAGCGGGACCTACGAGCAGTACTTC
TRBD2 | TRBJ2-3 | TRBV18 | NA | CASSPLSGGPTDTQYF | TGTGCCAGCTCACCACTTAGCGGGGGGCCCACAGATACGCAGTATTTT
TRBD1 | TRBJ2-3 | TRBV5-4 | NA | CASRRDRGVADTQYF | TGTGCCAGCAGGCGGGACAGGGGAGTTGCAGATACGCAGTATTTT
NA | TRBJ2-7 | TRBV7-2 | few | CASSQGRFPQGEQYF | TGTGCCAGCAGCCAGGGGCGTTTCCCCCAAGGCGAGCAGTACTTC
TRBD1 | TRBJ2-2 | TRBV5-1 | NA | CASSLVETGVLNTGELFF | TGCGCCAGCAGCTTGGTTGAGACAGGGGTCCTGAACACCGGGGAGCTGTTTTTT
TRBD1 | TRBJ1-2 | TRBV29-1 | NA | CSVGDRNNYGYTF | TGCAGCGTGGGGGACAGGAACAACTATGGCTACACCTTC
NA | TRBJ2-7 | TRBV18 | NA | CASSPDGVSEQYF | TGTGCCAGCTCACCCGACGGAGTCTCCGAGCAGTACTTC
NA | TRBJ1-2 | TRBV3-1/TRBV3-2 | once | CASSQRAGGPRHYGYTF | TGTGCCAGCAGCCAACGGGCCGGAGGACCCCGCCACTATGGCTACACCTTC
NA | TRBJ2-7 | TRBV30 | NA | CAWSGIRGTGHEQYF | TGTGCCTGGAGTGGGATTAGGGGGACGGGCCACGAGCAGTACTTC
TRBD1 | TRBJ1-2 | TRBV7-2 | NA | CASSLDGRGPLNYGYTF | TGTGCCAGCAGCTTAGACGGCAGGGGGCCCCTTAACTATGGCTACACCTTC
NA | TRBJ1-5 | TRBV6-1 | NA | CASSDAGGWGQPQHF | TGTGCCAGCAGTGATGCGGGGGGGTGGGGTCAGCCCCAGCATTTT
TRBD2 | TRBJ2-5 | TRBV28 | once | CASSLSMSGGASGQETQYF | TGTGCCAGCAGTTTAAGTATGAGCGGGGGGGCCTCTGGACAAGAGACCCAGTACTTC
NA | TRBJ2-7 | TRBV21-1 | NA | CASSKRTSGRYEQYF | TGTGCCAGCAGCAAACGGACTAGCGGGAGGTACGAGCAGTACTTC
NA | TRBJ1-1 | TRBV15 | NA | CATSRDGARAEAFF | TGTGCCACCAGCAGAGATGGAGCTAGAGCTGAAGCTTTCTTT
TRBD2 | TRBJ2-7 | TRBV5-4 | NA | CASSPSSGPQYEQYF | TGTGCCAGCAGCCCCAGTAGCGGGCCCCAATACGAGCAGTACTTC
TRBD2 | TRBJ2-7 | TRBV6-5 | NA | CASSYQAGPAYEQYF | TGTGCCAGCAGTTACCAAGCGGGACCCGCCTACGAGCAGTACTTC
TRBD1 | TRBJ2-7 | TRBV11-2 | few | CASSRSDRGPSYEQYF | TGTGCCAGCAGTCGTTCGGACAGGGGACCATCCTACGAGCAGTACTTC
NA | TRBJ2-7 | TRBV5-8 | NA | CASSSTRQEIYEQYF | TGTGCCAGCAGCTCTACTCGACAGGAGATCTACGAGCAGTACTTC
NA | TRBJ1-5 | TRBV6-5 | NA | CASRETGNSNQPQHF | TGTGCCAGCAGGGAGACAGGTAATAGCAATCAGCCCCAGCATTTT
NA | TRBJ1-2 | TRBV9 | NA | CASRRQGMGGYTF | TGTGCCAGCAGGCGGCAGGGAATGGGTGGCTACACCTTC
NA | TRBJ2-7 | TRBV18 | NA | CASSPEWEYEQYF | TGTGCCAGCTCACCAGAATGGGAGTACGAGCAGTACTTC
TRBD1 | TRBJ1-2 | TRBV14 | NA | CASSQDLRQGARRDYGYTF | TGTGCCAGCAGCCAAGACTTAAGGCAGGGGGCGCGAAGGGACTATGGCTACACCTTC
TRBD1 | TRBJ2-5 | TRBV5-1 | NA | CASSLGDRWETQYF | TGCGCCAGCAGCCTAGGGGACAGGTGGGAGACCCAGTACTTC
TRBD2 | TRBJ2-1 | TRBV5-1 | NA | CASSWGLAGYNEQFF | TGCGCCAGCAGCTGGGGACTAGCGGGGTACAATGAGCAGTTCTTC
NA | TRBJ1-2 | TRBV4-1 | once | CASSHGAGVVDGYTF | TGCGCCAGCAGCCATGGGGCAGGGGTTGTCGATGGCTACACCTTC
TRBD1 | TRBJ2-7 | TRBV28 | NA | CASTPLGQGTYEQYF | TGTGCCAGCACCCCTTTGGGACAGGGAACCTACGAGCAGTACTTC
NA | TRBJ1-5 | TRBV28 | NA | CASSLQYSNQPQHF | TGTGCCAGCAGTTTACAGTATAGCAATCAGCCCCAGCATTTT
NA | TRBJ1-4 | TRBV7-6 | NA | CASSFLAAGDEKLFF | TGTGCCAGCAGCTTCTTGGCTGCGGGCGATGAAAAACTGTTTTTT
TRBD2 | TRBJ2-1 | TRBV15 | NA | CATSTGLAVVNEQFF | TGTGCCACCAGCACCGGACTAGCGGTCGTCAATGAGCAGTTCTTC
TRBD2 | TRBJ2-7 | TRBV5-5 | once | CASSFSGWTSGYEQYF | TGTGCCAGCAGCTTTAGCGGCTGGACTAGTGGCTACGAGCAGTACTTC
NA | TRBJ2-3 | TRBV28 | once | CASSLPGSTDTQYF | TGTGCCAGCAGTTTGCCCGGGTCTACAGATACGCAGTATTTT
TRBD1 | TRBJ2-1 | TRBV7-9 | NA | CASSRNQGQLNNEQFF | TGTGCCAGCAGCCGTAATCAGGGACAGTTAAACAATGAGCAGTTCTTC
TRBD1 | TRBJ2-3 | TRBV9 | NA | CASSVAAKGTASTDTQYF | TGTGCCAGCAGCGTAGCCGCGAAGGGGACAGCCAGCACAGATACGCAGTATTTT
NA | TRBJ1-3 | TRBV6-1 | NA | CASSDRKSSGNTIYF | TGTGCCAGCAGTGACAGGAAGAGCTCTGGAAACACCATATATTTT
NA | TRBJ2-2 | TRBV7-9 | NA | CASSSDRTIPNTGELFF | TGTGCCAGCAGCTCCGATCGGACTATTCCGAACACCGGGGAGCTGTTTTTT
TRBD1 | TRBJ1-1 | TRBV29-1 | NA | CSSPGTGRGGGTEAFF | TGCAGCTCTCCCGGGACAGGGAGGGGGGGAGGCACTGAAGCTTTCTTT
NA | TRBJ2-7 | TRBV3-1/TRBV3-2 | NA | CASSQRTIKSYEQYF | TGTGCCAGCAGCCAAAGAACTATTAAGTCCTACGAGCAGTACTTC
TRBD2 | TRBJ2-1 | TRBV7-9 | NA | CASSPLAGGSYNEQFF | TGTGCCAGCAGCCCACTAGCGGGAGGCTCCTACAATGAGCAGTTCTTC
NA | TRBJ2-7 | TRBV19 | NA | CASSITPSYEQYF | TGTGCCAGTAGTATAACACCTTCCTACGAGCAGTACTTC